Reported below is one T cell receptor (beta chain). No antigen is known for it. Generated by immunoSEQ multiplex PCR, the TCRdb table keeps only in-frame clones and is missing some. Of about 41,000 clones in the sample, 77% were seen once. The data derive from a study of vaccination effects on CD4 cells after COVID-19. Looking at the study overall: Two doses of BNT162b2 or mRNA-1273 vaccine were administered to participants. Study-level findings and limits: Infection-derived and vaccine-derived clones contracted markedly late after vaccination. Only a few convalescent patients and no early post-infection timepoints featured in the study.

Germline V CDR1 and CDR2: LNHDA, SQIVND (reference sequence). J was trimmed by 3 bases and V by 3 bases; bases with no gene match: 6. The CDR3 covers 16 residues. Before sequencing, viral peptide pools were used by the ViraFEST assay to expand antigen-specific CD4+ T cells. The culture ran for around ten days before CD4+ T cells were isolated. Nobody among the vaccine recipients had prior SARS-CoV-2 infection (nucleocapsid antibodies were negative). Cultures received IL-2 medium that replaced half the medium on days 3 and 7. The V gene is TRBV19, the J gene TRBJ2-4; TRBD2 matches at 9 bases. This TCR was recovered from a human donor who received a COVID-19 vaccine. The sequenced sample was CD4+ T cells from PBMCs cultured with HCoV-NL63 spike peptides, obtained before COVID-19 vaccination. In DNA, the CDR3 is TGTGCCAGTAGTATGGGCGGGGGGGGTAGCAAAAACATTCAGTACTTC. Translated: CASSMGGGGSKNIQYF.